Shown below are 20 T cell receptor beta chains from a single sample sequenced in a study of T cells after yellow fever vaccination. In TCRdb, the 5' RACE reads were re-called with MiXCR into one record per CDR3 protein. This sample yields 350,000 to 450,000 distinct CDR3 sequences, of which around 19% are seen a single time; 15% to 20% belongs to the top ten. This specimen was PBMCs, taken before the yellow fever booster vaccination. The source of these receptors is a man aged 18-30 years who received the YFV17D yellow fever vaccine.

This clonotype came up many times. This rearrangement joins TRBV2 to TRBJ2-2; the D gene is possibly TRBD1 (5 bases). The CDR3 has 15 residues. The ends were cut back, 5 bases at V and 0 bases at J, with 10 bases in the middle. Germline V CDR1 and CDR2: SNHLY, FYNNEI. The CDR3 bases are TGTGCCAGCAGTCTGACAGAAGCGAACACCGGGGAGCTGTTTTTT. The encoded protein is CASSLTEANTGELFF.

The chain links TRBV6-2 or TRBV6-3 to TRBJ2-1; TRBD2 is a possible D gene (8 bases). This CDR3 has 18 amino acids. Germline assignment: CDR1 MNHEY and CDR2 SVGEGT. Trimming left V 2 bases short and J 2 bases short, with 19 bases between. The CDR3 DNA is TGTGCCAGCAGTTACCCCTGGGACAGCGGGGGCCCCTACAATGAGCAGTTCTTC. This translates into CASSYPWDSGGPYNEQFF.

The chain carries TRBV5-3 and TRBJ1-5; D is ambiguous. TRBV5-3 is assigned to the ORF class and has an uncertain function. The CDR3 contains 11 residues. V lost 5 bases and J lost 8, with 8 bases in between. CDR3 bases: TGTGCCAGAAGGCCCCGGGAGCCCCAGCATTTT. This encodes CARRPREPQHF.

This clonotype was seen a few times. The chain couples TRBV18 to TRBJ1-5, with 9 bases fitting TRBD1. V shed 2 bases and J 5 bases; nucleotides not matched to a gene: 7. This CDR3 region has 16 residues. Germline V CDR1 and CDR2: KGHSH, LQKENI. This CDR3 is CASSPNRGRVDQPQHF. In DNA form, the CDR3 reads TGTGCCAGCTCACCAAACAGGGGGCGCGTAGATCAGCCCCAGCATTTT.

The chain uses TRBV5-1 and TRBJ1-3; 9 bases are a match to TRBD1. The germline V gene has CDR1 SGHRS and CDR2 YFSETQ. The CDR3 totals 18 residues. V shed 6 bases and J 0 bases; nucleotides not matched to a gene: 13. The CDR3 here is CASKLGQGQLHSGNTIYF. The CDR3 nucleotides are TGCGCCAGCAAGCTAGGACAGGGGCAACTTCACTCTGGAAACACCATATATTTT.

This clonotype was seen a few times. J is TRBJ2-6 and V is TRBV7-9; D gene uncertain. Germline V gene data show CDR1 as SEHNR and CDR2 as FQNEAQ (reference sequence). The CDR3 totals 15 residues. The germline V and J ends were trimmed by 6 bases and 4 bases, with 13 bases remaining between them. In DNA form, the CDR3 reads TGTGCCAGCAGGAATCGAGAGTCCGGGGCCAACGTCCTGACTTTC. Protein: CASRNRESGANVLTF.

This clonotype was seen a handful of times. The rearrangement uses TRBV13 and TRBJ2-3; the D gene could be TRBD1 or TRBD2 (5 bases each). V gave up 7 bases and J gave up 0 bases, with 11 bases separating them. Per the germline V gene, CDR1 is PRHDT and CDR2 is FYEKMQ (reference sequence). The CDR3 runs to 14 residues. This chain's CDR3 is CASTGTASTDTQYF. In DNA form, the CDR3 reads TGTGCCAGCACCGGGACGGCTAGCACAGATACGCAGTATTTT.

The chain joins TRBV5-1 to TRBJ2-6; D unresolved. The V end was cut by 1 base, the J end by 0 bases, with 8 bases between. The length of the CDR3 is 16 residues. Germline CDR1 is SGHRS and CDR2 is YFSETQ. CDR3 amino acids: CASSLSRASGANVLTF. CDR3 coding DNA: TGCGCCAGCAGCTTGAGCAGAGCCTCTGGGGCCAACGTCCTGACTTTC. Full variable domain (remainder filled in from reference TRBV5-1 and TRBJ2-6): KAGVTQTPRYLIKTRGQQVTLSCSPISGHRSVSWYQQTPGQGLQFLFEYFSETQRNKGNFPGRFSGRQFSNSRSEMNVSTLELGDSALYLCASSLSRASGANVLTFGAGSRLTVL.

J is TRBJ2-7 and V is TRBV7-2; the match to TRBD1 covers 12 bases. The CDR3 covers 16 residues. The V gene's germline CDR1 is SGHTA and CDR2 FQGNSA. V lost 6 bases and J lost 3; bases outside the gene matches: 9. CDR3 DNA: TGTGCCAGCAGTATAACCGGGACAGGGGGCCTCTACGAGCAGTACTTC. It codes for CASSITGTGGLYEQYF.

This clonotype has a count of ten or more. The chain recombines TRBV18 with TRBJ2-2; D perhaps matches TRBD2 (7 bases). CDR1 and CDR2 (germline): KGHSH, LQKENI. The CDR3 runs 16 residues. Trimming removed 4 bases at V and 6 bases at J, with 18 bases between. CDR3 sequence: CASSLPSGGGAGELFF. CDR3 DNA: TGTGCCAGCTCACTCCCATCGGGGGGCGGCGCCGGGGAGCTGTTTTTT.

This clonotype was picked up a small number of times. The rearrangement joins TRBV19 to TRBJ1-1; a possible D gene is TRBD1 (6 bases). The CDR3 extends over 13 amino acids. V shed 10 bases and J shed 1 base, with 13 bases lying between them. Germline values: CDR1 LNHDA, CDR2 SQIVND (reference sequence). DNA of the CDR3: TGTGCCACCAAGGACAGACAGAACACTGAAGCTTTCTTT. It codes for CATKDRQNTEAFF.

The rearrangement joins TRBV6-2 or TRBV6-3 to TRBJ2-7; 7 nucleotides align to TRBD1. V gave up 6 bases and J gave up 4 bases; unmatched junction bases: 6. The germline V gene encodes CDR1 MNHEY and CDR2 SVGEGT. The CDR3 totals 13 residues. The CDR3 sequence: CASREQGIYEQYF. The CDR3 coding sequence is TGTGCCAGCAGGGAACAGGGGATATACGAGCAGTACTTC.

This clonotype was picked up a small number of times. DNA of the CDR3: TGTGCCAGCCGGTCAGGGAACACCGGGGAGCTGTTTTTT. As protein: CASRSGNTGELFF. The chain employs TRBV6-2 or TRBV6-3 and TRBJ2-2; unclear D gene. Germline CDR1 MNHEY, CDR2 SVGEGT. The V end lost 8 bases, the J end lost 1 base, and 8 bases lay between the germline ends. The CDR3 is 13 amino acids.

The V call is TRBV6-1, the J call TRBJ2-3; D is undetermined. The germline gives CDR1 MNHNS, CDR2 SASEGT. The CDR3 length is 15 residues. Trimming took 4 bases from V and 4 from J, leaving 15 bases between them. The CDR3 region is CASSAQEGISDTQYF. CDR3 DNA: TGTGCCAGCAGTGCCCAGGAAGGGATCTCAGATACGCAGTATTTT.

The J gene is TRBJ2-5, the V gene TRBV7-9; D call uncertain. The CDR3 runs to 12 residues. V was cut by 6 bases and J by 5 bases, with 10 bases left in between. In germline, CDR1 is SEHNR, CDR2 FQNEAQ (reference sequence). The CDR3 loop is CASSAEGETQYF. DNA for the CDR3: TGTGCCAGCAGTGCCGAAGGGGAGACCCAGTACTTC.

The chain combines TRBV21-1 with TRBJ1-1; TRBD1 reflects the table's D call only, with no check against the DNA. TRBV21-1 is an annotated pseudogene. The CDR3 has 14 residues. CDR3 coding DNA: TGTGCCAGCAGGAGACAGGGGATGGGGACTGAAGCTTTCTTT. This gives the protein CASRRQGMGTEAFF.

The CDR3 sequence is CASSQLLADTQYF. Here the CDR3 DNA reads TGTGCCAGCAGCCAACTACTGGCGGATACGCAGTATTTT. The genes are TRBV3-1 and TRBJ2-3, with D hard to call. Germline CDR1 LGHDT, CDR2 YNNKEL (reference sequence). The length of the CDR3 is 13 residues. The V gene lost 2 bases and the J gene lost 6 bases, with 9 bases spanning the gap.

This clonotype was seen only a few times. The V gene is TRBV7-2, the J gene TRBJ1-6; TRBD1 agrees at 11 bases. V shed 4 bases, J shed 10 bases, and the junction held 6 bases outside the gene matches. This CDR3 region has 15 residues. Germline CDR1 and CDR2: SGHTA and FQGNSA. CDR3 bases: TGTGCCAGCAGCTGGGGACAGGGGGTTCGGTCACCCCTCCACTTT. It specifies CASSWGQGVRSPLHF.

This clonotype has more than one count but fewer than ten. The chain recombines TRBV29-1 with TRBJ2-4; D is unclear. V lost 4 bases, J lost 6 bases, and 10 bases lay in between. The CDR3 loop spans 12 amino acids. Germline assignment: CDR1 SQVTM and CDR2 ANQGSEA. The CDR3 loop is CSVGIQGNIQYF. In nucleotides, the CDR3 is TGCAGCGTTGGAATACAAGGAAACATTCAGTACTTC.

This clonotype showed up just a few times. J is TRBJ1-2 and V is TRBV5-5, with D unresolved. Germline V gene lookup returns CDR1 SGHKS and CDR2 YYEKEE (reference sequence). The CDR3 spans 12 residues. V gave up 3 bases and J gave up 1 base, with 4 bases separating them. The CDR3 coding sequence is TGTGCCAGCAGCTATGATAACTATGGCTACACCTTC. Translated: CASSYDNYGYTF. Full variable domain (missing parts from reference TRBV5-5 and TRBJ1-2): DAGVTQSPTHLIKTRGQQVTLRCSPISGHKSVSWYQQVLGQGPQFIFQYYEKEERGRGNFPDRFSARQFPNYSSELNVNALLLGDSALYLCASSYDNYGYTFGSGTRLTVV.